The source of this TCR beta chain is a study of early T cells in non-severe SARS-CoV-2 infection. On the study more broadly: It was bulk RNA from unsorted whole blood that was sequenced, and the chains were unpaired. Points from the study as a whole: CD4 and private specificities were missed by VDJdb matching, which favored anti-spike CD8 responses.

Per germline, CDR1 MNHNY and CDR2 SVGAGI (reference sequence). The CDR3 is 11 amino acids. V was pared by 6 bases and J by 7 bases, with 9 bases between. In its sample, this clonotype was seen many times. The target antigen is unknown. cDNA molecules, individually, were tagged with unique molecular identifiers. From the 5' RACE reads, TCRdb called clonotypes with MiXCR, one entry per CDR3 protein. The sample holds roughly 100,000 distinct CDR3 sequences, about an eighth seen once. The genes are TRBV6-6 and TRBJ1-1, with D tentatively TRBD1 (6 bases). Material: whole blood. The receptor was derived from an adult who was a healthcare worker with PCR-confirmed SARS-CoV-2 infection or an uninfected control (not recorded which). The CDR3 region has the DNA TGTGCCAGCAGGAGGGGGGATGAAGCTTTCTTT. Amino acid sequence: CASRRGDEAFF.